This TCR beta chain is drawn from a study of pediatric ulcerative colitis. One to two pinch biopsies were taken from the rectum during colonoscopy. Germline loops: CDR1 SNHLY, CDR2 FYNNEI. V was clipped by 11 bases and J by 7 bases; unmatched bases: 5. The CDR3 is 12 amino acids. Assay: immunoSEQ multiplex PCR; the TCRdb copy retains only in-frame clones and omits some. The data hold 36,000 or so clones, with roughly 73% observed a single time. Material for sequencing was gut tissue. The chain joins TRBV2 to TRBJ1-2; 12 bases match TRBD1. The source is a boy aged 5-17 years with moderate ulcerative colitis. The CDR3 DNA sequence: TGTGCCGGGGGACAGGGGGCGGGTGGCTACACCTTC. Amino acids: CAGGQGAGGYTF.